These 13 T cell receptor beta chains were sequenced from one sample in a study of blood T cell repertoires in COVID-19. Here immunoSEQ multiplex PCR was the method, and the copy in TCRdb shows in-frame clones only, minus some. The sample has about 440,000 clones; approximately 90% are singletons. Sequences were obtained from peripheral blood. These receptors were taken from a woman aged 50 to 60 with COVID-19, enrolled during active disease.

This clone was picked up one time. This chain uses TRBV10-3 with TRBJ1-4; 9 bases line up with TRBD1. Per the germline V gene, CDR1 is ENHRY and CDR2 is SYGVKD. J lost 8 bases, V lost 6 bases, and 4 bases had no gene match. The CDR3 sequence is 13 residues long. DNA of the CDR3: TGTGCCATCAGGGGACAGGGTGACGAAAAACTGTTTTTT. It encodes CAIRGQGDEKLFF.

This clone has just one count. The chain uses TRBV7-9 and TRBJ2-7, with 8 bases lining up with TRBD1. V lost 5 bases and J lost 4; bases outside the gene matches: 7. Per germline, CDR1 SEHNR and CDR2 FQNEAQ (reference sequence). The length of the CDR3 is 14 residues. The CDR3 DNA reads TGTGCCAGCAGCCCGGGGACAGGAGGATACGAGCAGTACTTC. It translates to CASSPGTGGYEQYF. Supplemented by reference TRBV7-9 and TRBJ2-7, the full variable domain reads DTGVSQNPRHKITKRGQNVTFRCDPISEHNRLYWYRQTLGQGPEFLTYFQNEAQLEKSRLLSDRFSAERPKGSFSTLEIQRTEQGDSAMYLCASSPGTGGYEQYFGPGTRLTVT.

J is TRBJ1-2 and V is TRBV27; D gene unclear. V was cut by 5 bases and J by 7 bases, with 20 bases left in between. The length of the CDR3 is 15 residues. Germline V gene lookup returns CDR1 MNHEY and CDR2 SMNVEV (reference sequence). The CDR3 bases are TGTGCCAGCAGTATCCACCCGGTCGTGGCAGGTGGCTACACCTTC. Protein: CASSIHPVVAGGYTF.

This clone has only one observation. CDR3 DNA sequence: TGTGCCAGCAGCCCAAGACAGGGCGAAGCTTTCTTT. This translates into CASSPRQGEAFF. The genes are TRBV11-2 and TRBJ1-1; 7 bases are shared with TRBD1. V was clipped by 5 bases and J by 8 bases; unmatched bases: 5. Germline V gene data show CDR1 as SGHAT and CDR2 as FQNNGV. CDR3 length: 12 residues. The whole variable domain, filled in from reference TRBV11-2 and TRBJ1-1, reads EAGVAQSPRYKIIEKRQSVAFWCNPISGHATLYWYQQILGQGPKLLIQFQNNGVVDDSQLPKDRFSAERLKGVDSTLKIQPAKLEDSAVYLCASSPRQGEAFFGQGTRLTVV.

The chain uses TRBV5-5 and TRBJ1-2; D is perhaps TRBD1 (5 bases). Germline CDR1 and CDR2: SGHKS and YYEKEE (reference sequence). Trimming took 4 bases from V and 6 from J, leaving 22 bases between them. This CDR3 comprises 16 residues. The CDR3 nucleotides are TGTGCCAGCAGCCTACAGGTGGCAGTTCCCCACAATGGCTACACCTTC. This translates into CASSLQVAVPHNGYTF.

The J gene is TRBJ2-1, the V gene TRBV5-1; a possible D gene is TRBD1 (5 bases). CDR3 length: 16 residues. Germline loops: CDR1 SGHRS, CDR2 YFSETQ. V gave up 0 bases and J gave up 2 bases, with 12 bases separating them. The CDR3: CASSLEARVAYNEQFF. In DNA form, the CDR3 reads TGCGCCAGCAGCTTGGAGGCCAGGGTCGCCTACAATGAGCAGTTCTTC. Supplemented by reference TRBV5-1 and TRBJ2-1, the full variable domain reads KAGVTQTPRYLIKTRGQQVTLSCSPISGHRSVSWYQQTPGQGLQFLFEYFSETQRNKGNFPGRFSGRQFSNSRSEMNVSTLELGDSALYLCASSLEARVAYNEQFFGPGTRLTVL.

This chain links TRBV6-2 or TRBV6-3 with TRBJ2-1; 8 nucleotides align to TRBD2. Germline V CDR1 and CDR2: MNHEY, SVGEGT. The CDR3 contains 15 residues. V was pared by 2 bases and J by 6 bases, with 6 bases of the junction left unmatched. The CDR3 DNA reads TGTGCCAGCAGTTACAATAGCGGGGCTGTCAATGAGCAGTTCTTC. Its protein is CASSYNSGAVNEQFF.

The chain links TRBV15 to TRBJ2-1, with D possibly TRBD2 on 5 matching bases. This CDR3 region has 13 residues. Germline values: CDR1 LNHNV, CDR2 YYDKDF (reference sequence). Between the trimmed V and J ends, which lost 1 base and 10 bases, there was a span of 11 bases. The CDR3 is CATSRGSGGEQFF. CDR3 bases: TGTGCCACCAGCAGAGGATCAGGAGGCGAGCAGTTCTTC.

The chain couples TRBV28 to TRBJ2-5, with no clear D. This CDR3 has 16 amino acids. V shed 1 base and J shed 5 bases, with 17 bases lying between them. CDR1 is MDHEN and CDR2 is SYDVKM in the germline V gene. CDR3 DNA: TGTGCCAGCAGTTTATATCTTTCGGCCCCCAGGGAGACCCAGTACTTC. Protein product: CASSLYLSAPRETQYF.

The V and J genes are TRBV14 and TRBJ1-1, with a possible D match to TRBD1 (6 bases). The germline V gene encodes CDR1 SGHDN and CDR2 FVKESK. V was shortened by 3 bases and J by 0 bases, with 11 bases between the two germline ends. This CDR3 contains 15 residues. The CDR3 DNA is TGTGCCAGCAGCCAGGCCGGGACAATGAACACTGAAGCTTTCTTT. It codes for CASSQAGTMNTEAFF.

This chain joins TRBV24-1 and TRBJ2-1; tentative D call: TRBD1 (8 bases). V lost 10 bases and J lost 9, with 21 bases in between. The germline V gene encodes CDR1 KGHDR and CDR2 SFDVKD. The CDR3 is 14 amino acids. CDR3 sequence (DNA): TGTGCCACAAACAGGGGGGGGCTCTCGGGTGAGCAGTTCTTC. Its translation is CATNRGGLSGEQFF.

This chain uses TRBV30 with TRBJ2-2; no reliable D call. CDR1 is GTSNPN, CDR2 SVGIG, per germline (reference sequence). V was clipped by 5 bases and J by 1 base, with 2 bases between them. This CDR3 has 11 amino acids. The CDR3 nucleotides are TGTGCCTGGCGGAACACCGGGGAGCTGTTTTTT. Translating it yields CAWRNTGELFF.

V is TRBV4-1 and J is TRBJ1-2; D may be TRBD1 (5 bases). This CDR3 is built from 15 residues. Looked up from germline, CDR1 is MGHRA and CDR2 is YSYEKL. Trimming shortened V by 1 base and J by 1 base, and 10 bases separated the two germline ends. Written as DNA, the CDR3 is TGCGCCAGCAGCCAAGCGGCCAGGGATAACTATGGCTACACCTTC. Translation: CASSQAARDNYGYTF.